A selection of T cell receptor beta chains follows, all from one sample in a study of metastatic and nonmetastatic thyroid tumors. TCRdb re-called the PCR reads via MiXCR. The sample holds around 23,000 clones; roughly 9.7% are singletons and the top ten take roughly 30%. The sample taken for sequencing was blood. The receptors were gathered from a female donor with papillary thyroid cancer or a benign thyroid nodule (not recorded which). Some clones in this sample may be carry-over from other donors' samples. Both conserved end residues are part of each CDR3. D genes are given only for firm matches. Clone size, where shown, is once, few, many, or a class for clones that have expanded.

J,V,D,size,DNA,CDR3
TRBJ2-7,TRBV4-2,TRBD2,.,TGTGCCAGCAGCCACCGACTAGCGGGAGGGCTCCCCGCCGGGGAGTACTTC,CASSHRLAGGLPAGEYF
TRBJ2-2,TRBV11-1,TRBD2,many,TGTGCCAGCAGCTCCCGGGGGGGCGGGTCGACCGGGGAGCTGTTTTTT,CASSSRGGGSTGELFF
TRBJ2-2,TRBV4-2,.,many,TGTGCCAGCAGCCCCCCTACCCAGGATACCGGGGAGCTGTTTTTT,CASSPPTQDTGELFF
TRBJ2-1,TRBV20-1,TRBD2,many,TGCAGTGCTCGCGGGACTAGCGGCTACAATGAGCAGTTCTTC,CSARGTSGYNEQFF
TRBJ1-2,TRBV6-5,TRBD1,medium-sized,TGTGCCAGCAGTTACTCGGTCCAGGGGGCGGATGGCTACACCTTC,CASSYSVQGADGYTF
TRBJ1-5,TRBV6-2/TRBV6-3,.,many,TGTGCCAGCAGTTACCAGAAGGGACGTCAGCCCCAGCATTTT,CASSYQKGRQPQHF
TRBJ1-1,TRBV5-5,.,many,TGTGCCAGCAGCTTGGGGGGGGCACAAATGAACACTGAAGCTTTCTTT,CASSLGGAQMNTEAFF
TRBJ2-1,TRBV28,TRBD2,many,TGTGCCAGCCTTCCGAGCGGGGCCTACAATGAGCAGTTCTTC,CASLPSGAYNEQFF
TRBJ2-7,TRBV6-1,.,medium-sized,TGTGCCAGCAACCGCGAGCGCTCCTACGAGCAGTACTTC,CASNRERSYEQYF
TRBJ2-7,TRBV4-1,.,many,TGCGCCAGCAGCCAAGTTTCTCAGAGCTACGAGCAGTACTTC,CASSQVSQSYEQYF
TRBJ2-1,TRBV9,.,many,TGTGCCAGCAGCGTAGCGGGGATTTACAATGAGCAGTTCTTC,CASSVAGIYNEQFF
TRBJ2-5,TRBV12-5,.,many,TGTGCTAGTGGTTTGGTGGTTGGGCAATCAGCGGTCTTGGGGGAGACCCAGTACTTC,CASGLVVGQSAVLGETQYF
TRBJ2-1,TRBV28,TRBD2,many,TGTGCCAGCAGTAGGGAGGCTAGCGGGACTAACAATGAGCAGTTCTTC,CASSREASGTNNEQFF
TRBJ1-5,TRBV28,.,many,TGTGCCAGCAGTACCCGACAGTATAGCAATCAGCCCCAGCATTTT,CASSTRQYSNQPQHF
TRBJ2-1,TRBV5-1,.,many,TGCGCCAGCAGCTTGGAGGGCCCGGGAACGTCCTACAATGAGCAGTTCTTC,CASSLEGPGTSYNEQFF
TRBJ2-5,TRBV11-2,TRBD2,many,TGTGCCAGCAGCCTCGGACTAGCGGGAGGAGAGACCCAGTACTTC,CASSLGLAGGETQYF
TRBJ2-1,TRBV28,TRBD2,medium-sized,TGTGCCACCGGGAGAAGACTAGCCTCCTACAATGAGCAGTTCTTC,CATGRRLASYNEQFF
TRBJ1-2,TRBV18,TRBD1,many,TGTGCCAGCTCACACGGACAGGGCTATGGCTACACCTTC,CASSHGQGYGYTF
TRBJ2-3,TRBV3-1,.,many,TGTGCCAGCAGCCCCTTAGGCAGGGCAGATACGCAGTATTTT,CASSPLGRADTQYF
TRBJ2-1,TRBV9,TRBD2,many,TGTGCCAGCAGCGTAGGACTAGCGGATACCTACAATGAGCAGTTCTTC,CASSVGLADTYNEQFF
TRBJ1-2,TRBV27,TRBD1,few,TGTGCCAGAACCCGGACAGGGGCGCATGGCTACACCTTC,CARTRTGAHGYTF
TRBJ2-3,TRBV15,TRBD2,many,TGTGCCACCAGCGAATCTAGCGGGAGCGGCACAGATACGCAGTATTTT,CATSESSGSGTDTQYF
TRBJ2-3,TRBV6-5,.,.,TGTGCCAGCTCTAGAGATACGCAGTATTTT,CASSRDTQYF
TRBJ2-3,TRBV7-2,TRBD2,many,TGTGCCAGCAGCATGCGACTAGCGGGAGCCACAGATACGCAGTATTTT,CASSMRLAGATDTQYF
TRBJ2-7,TRBV12-3/TRBV12-4,TRBD2,many,TGTGCCAGCAGTGGACTAGCGGGAGTCCTCTCTACTACCGAGCAGTACTTC,CASSGLAGVLSTTEQYF
TRBJ2-7,TRBV9,.,many,TGTGCCAGCAGCGGGGAAGGGGGTTACGAGCAGTACTTC,CASSGEGGYEQYF